Below are 13 T cell receptor beta chains sequenced from a single sample in a study of blood T cell repertoires in COVID-19. TCRdb keeps only in-frame clones here, not all; method: immunoSEQ multiplex PCR. The table has about 130,000 clones, 60% to 85% seen once; the top ten hold more than 15%. The sample consisted of peripheral blood. Receptor source: a man at least 80 years old with acute or convalescent COVID-19.

The genes are TRBV28 and TRBJ2-2; the D is unclear. The CDR3 is made up of 15 amino acids. Trimming shortened V by 4 bases and J by 0 bases, and 9 bases separated the two germline ends. Germline V gene lookup returns CDR1 MDHEN and CDR2 SYDVKM. The CDR3 is CASSSPVTNTGELFF. The CDR3 nucleotides are TGTGCCAGCAGTTCCCCGGTCACGAACACCGGGGAGCTGTTTTTT.

The chain joins TRBV3-1 (or the pseudogene TRBV3-2) to TRBJ1-6; D remains unclear. Germline values: CDR1 LGHDT, CDR2 YNNKEL (reference sequence). The length of the CDR3 is 13 residues. Deletions cut 1 base from V and 7 bases from J, with 5 bases between. CDR3 in amino acids: CASSQARNSPLHF. CDR3 DNA sequence: TGTGCCAGCAGCCAAGCGAGGAATTCACCCCTCCACTTT.

This sequence joins TRBV21-1 and TRBJ2-2; TRBD1 was called by the table and not checked on the DNA. TRBV21-1 is shown as a pseudogene. The CDR3 totals 16 residues. The CDR3: CASSDLSQGKTGELFF. The DNA of the CDR3 is TGTGCCAGCAGCGACTTATCACAGGGTAAGACCGGGGAGCTGTTTTTT.

This chain connects TRBV19 to TRBJ1-4; 8 bases line up with TRBD1. The germline V gene has CDR1 LNHDA and CDR2 SQIVND (reference sequence). There are 15 residues in the CDR3. The V and J ends lost 3 bases and 8 bases, in that order; junction bases with no gene match: 8. Written as DNA, the CDR3 is TGTGCCAGTAGTATCGGGGGACAGGCGGGAGAAAAACTGTTTTTT. This codes for CASSIGGQAGEKLFF. The variable domain in full, with the rest retrieved from reference TRBV19 and TRBJ1-4, is DGGITQSPKYLFRKEGQNVTLSCEQNLNHDAMYWYRQDPGQGLRLIYYSQIVNDFQKGDIAEGYSVSREKKESFPLTVTSAQKNPTAFYLCASSIGGQAGEKLFFGSGTQLSVL.

This clone has only a few counts. The chain employs TRBV7-3 and TRBJ2-5, with D uncertain. Germline-derived CDR1 and CDR2 are SGHTA and FQGTGA. The V gene lost 2 bases and the J gene lost 5 bases, with 9 bases spanning the gap. The CDR3 consists of 13 residues. The CDR3 reads CASSLSAGETQYF. CDR3 DNA sequence: TGTGCCAGCAGCTTATCCGCCGGGGAGACCCAGTACTTC.

The chain joins TRBV2 to TRBJ2-7; D is ambiguous. The CDR3 consists of 15 residues. Trimming removed 6 bases from V and 8 bases from J, with 23 bases in between. Germline V gene sequence: CDR1 SNHLY, CDR2 FYNNEI. The CDR3 nucleotides are TGTGCCAGCAGCCCAACCTTTATCTCTCGACAACAGCAGTACTTC. It encodes CASSPTFISRQQQYF.

The rearrangement links TRBV7-2 to TRBJ2-2, with D tentatively TRBD1 (6 bases). The CDR3 length is 18 residues. V lost 2 bases, J lost 1 base, and 17 bases lay in between. Germline assignment: CDR1 SGHTA and CDR2 FQGNSA. The CDR3 sequence: CASSLSRGRVVNTGELFF. DNA of the CDR3: TGTGCCAGCAGCTTATCCAGGGGCCGGGTGGTGAACACCGGGGAGCTGTTTTTT.

This clone was detected only a few times. The rearrangement uses TRBV19 and TRBJ1-5, with D unclear. The CDR3 runs 16 residues. V was shortened by 4 bases and J by 4 bases, with 17 bases between the two germline ends. CDR1 LNHDA and CDR2 SQIVND come from the germline V gene (reference sequence). CDR3 nucleotide sequence: TGTGCCAGTAGTAGTCCAGCGGTGACGGCAAATCAGCCCCAGCATTTT. Translation: CASSSPAVTANQPQHF.

This chain links TRBV27 with TRBJ1-1; TRBD1 is a possible D gene (5 bases). This CDR3 comprises 14 residues. V lost 5 bases and J lost 7, with 17 bases in between. Germline loops: CDR1 MNHEY, CDR2 SMNVEV (reference sequence). In DNA form, the CDR3 reads TGTGCCAGCAGTAGGCCCGGGGGTACCGATGAAGCTTTCTTT. Its translation: CASSRPGGTDEAFF.

The chain links TRBV7-9 to TRBJ2-7; 7 bases are a match to TRBD1. V trimming: 4 bases; J trimming: 1 base; junction bases outside the gene matches: 1. The germline V gene encodes CDR1 SEHNR and CDR2 FQNEAQ (reference sequence). CDR3 size: 13 residues. This CDR3 reads CASSSGQSYEQYF. The CDR3 bases are TGTGCCAGCAGCTCGGGACAGTCCTACGAGCAGTACTTC.

The chain combines TRBV7-2 with TRBJ2-2, with D possibly being TRBD1 (6 bases). This CDR3 contains 17 residues. The germline V gene has CDR1 SGHTA and CDR2 FQGNSA. V was clipped by 1 base and J by 0 bases, with 12 bases between them. The CDR3 region has the DNA TGTGCCAGCAGCTTAGTGGGGGCAGGATCGAACACCGGGGAGCTGTTTTTT. Translated: CASSLVGAGSNTGELFF.

The chain employs TRBV5-4 and TRBJ2-3; D ambiguous. With 0 bases removed from V and 5 bases from J, the gap between germline ends came to 7 bases. Germline V gives CDR1 SGHNT, CDR2 YYREEE (reference sequence). This CDR3 region has 13 residues. CDR3 protein: CASSLAGGDTQYF. In DNA form, the CDR3 reads TGTGCCAGCAGCTTGGCGGGTGGAGATACGCAGTATTTT.

The CDR3 nucleotides are TGTGCCAGCAGCAAGACAGGGGCCCGGAACACCATATATTTT. Translated, it gives CASSKTGARNTIYF. V gene TRBV13 combines with J gene TRBJ1-3, with TRBD1 identical over 8 bases. CDR3 length: 14 residues. The trim removed 5 bases at V and 7 bases at J, leaving 7 bases unmatched. Germline-derived CDR1 and CDR2 are PRHDT and FYEKMQ (reference sequence). Full variable domain (rest looked up from reference TRBV13 and TRBJ1-3): AAGVIQSPRHLIKEKRETATLKCYPIPRHDTVYWYQQGPGQDPQFLISFYEKMQSDKGSIPDRFSAQQFSDYHSELNMSSLELGDSALYFCASSKTGARNTIYFGEGSWLTVV.